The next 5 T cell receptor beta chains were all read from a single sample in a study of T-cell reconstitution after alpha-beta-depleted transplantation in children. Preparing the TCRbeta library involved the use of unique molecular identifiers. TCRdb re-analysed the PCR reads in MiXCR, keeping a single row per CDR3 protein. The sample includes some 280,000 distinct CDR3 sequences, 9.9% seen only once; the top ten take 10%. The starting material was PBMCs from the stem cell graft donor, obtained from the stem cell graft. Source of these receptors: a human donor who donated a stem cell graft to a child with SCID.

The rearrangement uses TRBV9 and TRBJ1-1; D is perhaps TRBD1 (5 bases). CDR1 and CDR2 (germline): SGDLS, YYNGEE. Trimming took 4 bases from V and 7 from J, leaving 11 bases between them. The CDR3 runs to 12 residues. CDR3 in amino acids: CASSLRQGEAFF. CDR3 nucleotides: TGTGCCAGCAGCCTACGGCAGGGTGAAGCTTTCTTT.

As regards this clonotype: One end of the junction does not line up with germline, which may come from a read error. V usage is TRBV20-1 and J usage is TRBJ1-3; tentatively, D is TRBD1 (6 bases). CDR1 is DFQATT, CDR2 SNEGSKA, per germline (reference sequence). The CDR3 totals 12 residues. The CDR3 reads CCAEGGGNTIYF. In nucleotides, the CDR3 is TGCTGTGCTGAGGGGGGTGGAAACACCATATATTTT.

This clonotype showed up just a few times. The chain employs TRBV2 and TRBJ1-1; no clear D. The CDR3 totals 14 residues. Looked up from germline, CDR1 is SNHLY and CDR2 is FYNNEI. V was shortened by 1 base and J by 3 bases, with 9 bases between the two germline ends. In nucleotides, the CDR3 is TGTGCCAGCAGTGAAGTGTTAGAGGACACTGAAGCTTTCTTT. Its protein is CASSEVLEDTEAFF.

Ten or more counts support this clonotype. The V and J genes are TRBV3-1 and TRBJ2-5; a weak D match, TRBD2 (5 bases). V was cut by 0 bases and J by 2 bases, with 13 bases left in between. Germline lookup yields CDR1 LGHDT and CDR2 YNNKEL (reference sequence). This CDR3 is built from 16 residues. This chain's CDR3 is CASSQDLLGRQETQYF. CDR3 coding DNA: TGTGCCAGCAGCCAAGATCTGTTGGGGAGACAAGAGACCCAGTACTTC.

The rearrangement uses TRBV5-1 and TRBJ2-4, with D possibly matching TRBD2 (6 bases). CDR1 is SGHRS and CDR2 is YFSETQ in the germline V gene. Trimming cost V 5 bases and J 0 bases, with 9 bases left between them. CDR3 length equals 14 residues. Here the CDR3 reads CASRGGLAKNIQYF. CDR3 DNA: TGCGCCAGCAGGGGGGGACTAGCCAAAAACATTCAGTACTTC.